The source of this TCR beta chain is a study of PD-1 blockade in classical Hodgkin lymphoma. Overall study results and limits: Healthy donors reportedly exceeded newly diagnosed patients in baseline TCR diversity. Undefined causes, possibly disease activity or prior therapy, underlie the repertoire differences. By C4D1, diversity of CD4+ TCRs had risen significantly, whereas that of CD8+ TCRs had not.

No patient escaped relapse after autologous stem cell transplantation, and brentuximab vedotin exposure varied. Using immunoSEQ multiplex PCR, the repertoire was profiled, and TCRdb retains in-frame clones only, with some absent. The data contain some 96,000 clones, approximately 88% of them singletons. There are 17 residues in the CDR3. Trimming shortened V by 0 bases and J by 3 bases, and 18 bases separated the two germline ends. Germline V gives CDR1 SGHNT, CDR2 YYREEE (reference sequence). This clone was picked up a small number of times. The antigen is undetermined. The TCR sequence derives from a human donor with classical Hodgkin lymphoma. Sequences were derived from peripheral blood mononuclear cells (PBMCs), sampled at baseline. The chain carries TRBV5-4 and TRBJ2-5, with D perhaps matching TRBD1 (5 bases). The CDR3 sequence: CASSLGQRRDWKETQYF. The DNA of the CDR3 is TGTGCCAGCAGCTTGGGACAGCGACGTGACTGGAAAGAGACCCAGTACTTC.